Below, 22 T cell receptor beta chains from the same sample are listed, as sequenced in a study of blood T cell repertoires in COVID-19. Sequencing was performed with immunoSEQ multiplex PCR; in TCRdb, only in-frame clones are kept and a portion is missing. The table includes some 290,000 clones, roughly 86% detected once. Sequences were obtained from peripheral blood. These receptor sequences come from a woman aged 25 to 39 with COVID-19, enrolled during active disease.

The genes are TRBV4-1 and TRBJ1-1; D is ambiguous. CDR3 size: 18 residues. Trimming removed 0 bases at V and 1 base at J, with 18 bases between. Germline values: CDR1 MGHRA, CDR2 YSYEKL. The CDR3 protein is CASSQEGLGPEANTEAFF. In nucleotides, the CDR3 is TGCGCCAGCAGCCAAGAAGGCCTCGGTCCAGAGGCGAACACTGAAGCTTTCTTT.

The chain employs TRBV6-1 and TRBJ1-1; D unresolved. Germline V gene data show CDR1 as MNHNS and CDR2 as SASEGT. The CDR3 length is 13 residues. V lost 3 bases and J 1 base, leaving 6 bases between the germline ends. CDR3 sequence (DNA): TGTGCCAGCAGTGACCGGAGGAACACTGAAGCTTTCTTT. Protein product: CASSDRRNTEAFF.

At least ten counts were recorded for this clone. The V gene is TRBV5-1, the J gene TRBJ1-3, with TRBD1 matching over 9 bases. The germline CDR1 and CDR2 sequences are SGHRS and YFSETQ. There are 12 residues in the CDR3. Germline trimming cut 5 bases from V and 14 bases from J; bases unmatched to any gene: 8. CDR3 residues: CASRETGGFLYF. CDR3 DNA sequence: TGCGCCAGCAGAGAGACAGGGGGTTTCTTATATTTT.

V usage is TRBV4-1 and J usage is TRBJ2-5; TRBD1 might be the D (6 bases). V lost 2 bases and J 7 bases, leaving 8 bases between the germline ends. The CDR3 is made up of 12 amino acids. Germline V gene lookup returns CDR1 MGHRA and CDR2 YSYEKL. The CDR3 region has the DNA TGCGCCAGCAGCCAAACACAGGGGACCCAGTACTTC. This gives the protein CASSQTQGTQYF.

As to this clone: The germline gene is not matched at one end of the junction; a read error may be the cause. The gene calls are TRBV7-9 and TRBJ2-2; D unresolved. The CDR3 is 12 residues long. Per the germline V gene, CDR1 is SEHNR and CDR2 is FQNEAQ (reference sequence). The CDR3 sequence is CASSFGTEELFF. CDR3 DNA: TGTGCCAGCAGCTTTGGCACCGAGGAGCTGTTTTTT.

This chain uses TRBV7-9 with TRBJ1-3; 9 positions match TRBD1. Trimming took 5 bases from V and 8 from J; bases not matched to a gene: 19. The CDR3 has 18 amino acids. CDR1 SEHNR and CDR2 FQNEAQ come from the germline V gene (reference sequence). The CDR3 DNA sequence: TGTGCCAGCAGCCCCCTACCCTTTGACCGGGACAGGGTAGACACCATATATTTT. It codes for CASSPLPFDRDRVDTIYF.

On this clone: The same CDR3 arises from other DNA sequences in this sample as well. This chain joins TRBV7-9 and TRBJ2-5; no definite D call. Trimming took off 0 bases at V and 1 base at J, with 6 bases between the two ends. Per germline, CDR1 SEHNR and CDR2 FQNEAQ (reference sequence). There are 14 residues in the CDR3. The CDR3 is CASSLAGAQETQYF. CDR3 bases: TGTGCCAGCAGCTTAGCAGGAGCCCAAGAGACCCAGTACTTC.

The chain has TRBV19 and TRBJ2-3; D is uncertain. This CDR3 is built from 13 residues. CDR1 and CDR2 from the germline V gene are LNHDA and SQIVND (reference sequence). Trimming took 3 bases from V and 6 from J, leaving 10 bases between them. CDR3: CASSISTWDTQYF. Written as DNA, the CDR3 is TGTGCCAGTAGTATCTCGACTTGGGATACGCAGTATTTT.

The rearrangement links TRBV11-2 to TRBJ1-6; D possibly corresponds to TRBD1 (6 bases). Between the trimmed V and J ends, which lost 6 bases and 10 bases, there was a span of 22 bases. Germline assignment: CDR1 SGHAT and CDR2 FQNNGV. CDR3 length: 16 amino acids. In DNA form, the CDR3 reads TGTGCCAGCAGTTCGTTGGCGCGGGGGCAGAGGTCACCCCTCCACTTT. It specifies CASSSLARGQRSPLHF.

The rearrangement uses TRBV10-2 and TRBJ1-3; 7 positions match TRBD1. V lost 4 bases, J lost 4 bases, and 13 bases stayed unmatched. CDR1 WSHSY and CDR2 SAAADI come from the germline V gene. This CDR3 is 17 amino acids long. CDR3: CASSGGGRGFGGNTIYF. The CDR3, as DNA: TGCGCCAGCAGTGGAGGGGGCAGGGGGTTCGGCGGAAACACCATATATTTT.

This chain uses TRBV6-5 with TRBJ1-1; D is perhaps TRBD1 (5 bases). This CDR3 is built from 10 residues. Germline CDR1 MNHEY, CDR2 SVGAGI. V lost 8 bases to trimming and J lost 6 bases, with 7 bases between them. This CDR3 reads CASQGSEAFF. The DNA for the CDR3 is TGTGCCAGCCAGGGTTCTGAAGCTTTCTTT.

Here the CDR3 DNA reads TGTGCCACCCAGACAGGGGTTGGAAACACCATATATTTT. Protein product: CATQTGVGNTIYF. The chain combines TRBV24-1 with TRBJ1-3; 8 bases fit TRBD1. Germline CDR1 and CDR2: KGHDR and SFDVKD. With 9 bases clipped from V and 3 bases from J, the junction kept 3 bases outside the gene matches. This CDR3 is 13 amino acids long.

V usage is TRBV25-1 and J usage is TRBJ1-2, with 12 positions matching TRBD1. Germline CDR1 reads MGHDK; CDR2 reads SYGVNS. The CDR3 has 14 residues. Germline trimming cut 8 bases from V and 4 bases from J; bases unmatched to any gene: 5. The DNA of the CDR3 is TGTGCCAGCCGCCGGGGACAGGGGGCCTATGGCTACACCTTC. Protein sequence: CASRRGQGAYGYTF.

This clone was found once. This chain links TRBV27 with TRBJ1-1, with 9 positions matching TRBD1. The CDR3 is made up of 14 amino acids. J was trimmed by 5 bases and V by 6 bases; bases with no gene match: 7. Germline V gene lookup returns CDR1 MNHEY and CDR2 SMNVEV (reference sequence). CDR3 region: CASRRNRGRTEAFF. Here the CDR3 DNA reads TGTGCCAGCAGGAGGAACAGGGGGCGAACTGAAGCTTTCTTT.

The chain carries TRBV11-2 and TRBJ1-1; a possible D gene is TRBD1 (5 bases). The V gene lost 3 bases and the J gene lost 3 bases, with 11 bases spanning the gap. CDR1 and CDR2 from the germline V gene are SGHAT and FQNNGV. CDR3 length equals 14 residues. The CDR3 is CASSFSGHDTEAFF. Here the CDR3 DNA reads TGTGCCAGCAGCTTTTCAGGACACGACACTGAAGCTTTCTTT.

The genes are TRBV5-5 and TRBJ2-5, with TRBD2 matching 9 bases. Germline V gene lookup returns CDR1 SGHKS and CDR2 YYEKEE (reference sequence). There are 16 residues in the CDR3. The J segment lost 0 bases and the V segment lost 0 bases, leaving 3 bases of the junction unmatched. DNA for the CDR3: TGTGCCAGCAGCTTGGGGCTAGCGGGGTACCAAGAGACCCAGTACTTC. It codes for CASSLGLAGYQETQYF.

As for this clone: Other DNA sequences in this sample translate to the same CDR3. This chain uses TRBV3-1 (or the pseudogene TRBV3-2) with TRBJ2-3; 8 nucleotides match TRBD2. From germline, CDR1 is LGHDT and CDR2 YNNKEL (reference sequence). The CDR3 length is 15 residues. Unmatched junction bases numbered 5, after V lost 4 bases and J lost 2 bases. CDR3 bases: TGTGCCAGCAGCCCGGGGGGGGCCCTCACAGATACGCAGTATTTT. Protein product: CASSPGGALTDTQYF.

The chain joins TRBV9 to TRBJ2-1; perhaps TRBD2 as D (6 bases). V lost 0 bases and J 2 bases, leaving 15 bases between the germline ends. Looked up from germline, CDR1 is SGDLS and CDR2 is YYNGEE. This CDR3 comprises 17 residues. DNA of the CDR3: TGTGCCAGCAGCGTAGGGTCCGCGGCGGGGCCCTACAATGAGCAGTTCTTC. Protein sequence: CASSVGSAAGPYNEQFF. Based on the CDR3 plus reference TRBV9 and TRBJ2-1, the full variable domain is DSGVTQTPKHLITATGQRVTLRCSPRSGDLSVYWYQQSLDQGLQFLIQYYNGEERAKGNILERFSAQQFPDLHSELNLSSLELGDSALYFCASSVGSAAGPYNEQFFGPGTRLTVL.

The chain is built from TRBV6-4 and TRBJ2-2, with TRBD2 as a possible D gene (5 bases). Germline loops: CDR1 MRHNA, CDR2 SNTAGT. V lost 2 bases, J lost 4 bases, and 11 bases lay in between. CDR3 size: 15 residues. CDR3 region: CASSDLAFATGELFF. The CDR3 nucleotides read TGTGCCAGCAGTGACCTAGCCTTTGCCACCGGGGAGCTGTTTTTT.

The gene calls are TRBV7-9 and TRBJ1-1; D is possibly TRBD1 (5 bases). The CDR3 contains 12 residues. V was clipped by 5 bases and J by 1 base, with 5 bases between them. The germline CDR1 and CDR2 sequences are SEHNR and FQNEAQ (reference sequence). The CDR3: CASSQGNTEAFF. CDR3 bases: TGTGCCAGCAGCCAGGGGAACACTGAAGCTTTCTTT.

V gene TRBV6-5 combines with J gene TRBJ1-2, with D unresolved. The germline CDR1 and CDR2 sequences are MNHEY and SVGAGI. The CDR3 runs to 12 residues. The V end was cut by 11 bases, the J end by 8 bases, with 18 bases between. CDR3 in amino acids: CAQKERARGYTF. In nucleotides, the CDR3 is TGTGCCCAAAAGGAGAGGGCACGAGGCTACACCTTC.

The chain couples TRBV5-1 to TRBJ2-3; TRBD2 matches 12 bases. This CDR3 is built from 15 residues. The germline CDR1 and CDR2 sequences are SGHRS and YFSETQ. The V segment lost 1 base and the J segment 4 bases; nucleotides outside the gene matches: 1. The CDR3 DNA follows: TGCGCCAGCAGCTTGCCTAGCGGGGGGGCAGATACGCAGTATTTT. Translating gives CASSLPSGGADTQYF.